One and the same sample provided the 6 T cell receptor beta chains below, sequenced in a study of blood T cell repertoires in COVID-19. The assay was immunoSEQ multiplex PCR, and TCRdb's table has in-frame clones only and misses some. The sample includes roughly 150,000 clones, roughly 91% of them seen just once. Sequenced input: peripheral blood. These receptors were collected from a man aged 50 to 59 who had recovered from COVID-19.

CDR3 amino acids: CSVALTYEQYF. In DNA, the CDR3 is TGCAGCGTGGCCCTTACCTACGAGCAGTACTTC. The V and J genes are TRBV29-1 and TRBJ2-7; D call uncertain. Trimming removed 6 bases at V and 2 bases at J, with 8 bases between. Germline CDR1 is SQVTM and CDR2 is ANQGSEA. The CDR3 length is 11 residues.

This clone was seen a few times. The chain carries TRBV7-7 and TRBJ2-7; 9 nucleotides agree with TRBD1. The CDR3 runs to 13 residues. The J segment lost 6 bases and the V segment lost 5 bases, leaving 5 bases of the junction unmatched. CDR1 is SSHAT, CDR2 FNYEAQ, per germline (reference sequence). Here the CDR3 reads CASSQGTGTEQYF. DNA of the CDR3: TGTGCCAGCAGCCAAGGGACAGGGACCGAGCAGTACTTC.

The chain is built from TRBV5-1 and TRBJ2-3, with D maybe TRBD1 (5 bases). Germline CDR1 reads SGHRS; CDR2 reads YFSETQ. The CDR3 is 15 residues long. V shed 4 bases and J shed 0 bases, with 12 bases lying between them. CDR3 coding DNA: TGCGCCAGCAGCCCACGGACACCAAGCACAGATACGCAGTATTTT. Encoded protein: CASSPRTPSTDTQYF.

The chain is built from TRBV18 and TRBJ2-7, with 7 bases fitting TRBD1. The trim removed 3 bases at V and 6 bases at J, leaving 5 bases unmatched. The CDR3 spans 13 residues. Germline V CDR1 and CDR2: KGHSH, LQKENI. CDR3 in amino acids: CASSPQNRGEQYF. The CDR3 nucleotides read TGTGCCAGCTCACCGCAAAACAGGGGCGAGCAGTACTTC. Full variable domain (remainder filled in from reference TRBV18 and TRBJ2-7): NAGVMQNPRHLVRRRGQEARLRCSPMKGHSHVYWYRQLPEEGLKFMVYLQKENIIDESGMPKERFSAEFPKEGPSILRIQQVVRGDSAAYFCASSPQNRGEQYFGPGTRLTVT.

The rearrangement joins TRBV29-1 to TRBJ2-4; TRBD1 is a possible D gene (6 bases). The germline V gene has CDR1 SQVTM and CDR2 ANQGSEA. The CDR3 is 14 residues long. Trimming took 6 bases from V and 0 from J, leaving 12 bases between them. CDR3 in DNA: TGCAGCGTGGTTACAGGGTTAGCCAAAAACATTCAGTACTTC. This sequence encodes CSVVTGLAKNIQYF.

The chain combines TRBV29-1 with TRBJ2-6; D perhaps matches TRBD1 (7 bases). This CDR3 comprises 15 residues. The V gene's germline CDR1 is SQVTM and CDR2 ANQGSEA. V lost 4 bases and J 4 bases, leaving 14 bases between the germline ends. The CDR3 nucleotides are TGCAGCGTTGCCCCGACAGGGAGGGGGGCCAACGTCCTGACTTTC. Residues: CSVAPTGRGANVLTF.